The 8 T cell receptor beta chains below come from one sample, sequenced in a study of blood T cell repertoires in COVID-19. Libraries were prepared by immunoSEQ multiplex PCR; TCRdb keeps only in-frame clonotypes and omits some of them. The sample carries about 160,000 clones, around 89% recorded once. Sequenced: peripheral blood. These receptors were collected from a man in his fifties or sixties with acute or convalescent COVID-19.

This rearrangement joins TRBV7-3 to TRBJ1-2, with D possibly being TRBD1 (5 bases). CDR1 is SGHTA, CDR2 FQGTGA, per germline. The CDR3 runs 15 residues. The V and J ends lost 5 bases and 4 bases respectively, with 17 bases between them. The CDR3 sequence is CASSRQGDTGYGYTF. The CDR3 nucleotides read TGTGCCAGCAGCCGGCAGGGTGATACCGGCTATGGCTACACCTTC.

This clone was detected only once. The CDR3 DNA sequence: TGTGCCAGCAGTCGAAACCGGGACAGCGCCTACGAGCAGTACTTC. Translated: CASSRNRDSAYEQYF. The chain links TRBV11-2 to TRBJ2-7; TRBD1 matches at 7 bases. The CDR3 is 15 amino acids. Germline CDR1 reads SGHAT; CDR2 reads FQNNGV. The ends lost 6 bases at V and 2 bases at J; junction bases unmatched: 10.

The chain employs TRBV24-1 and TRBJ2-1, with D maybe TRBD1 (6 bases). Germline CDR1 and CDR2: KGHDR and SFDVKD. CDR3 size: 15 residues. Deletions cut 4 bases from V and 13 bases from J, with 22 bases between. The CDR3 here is CATSDPVGQKIYQFF. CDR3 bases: TGTGCCACCAGTGACCCCGTCGGACAGAAAATATATCAGTTCTTC.

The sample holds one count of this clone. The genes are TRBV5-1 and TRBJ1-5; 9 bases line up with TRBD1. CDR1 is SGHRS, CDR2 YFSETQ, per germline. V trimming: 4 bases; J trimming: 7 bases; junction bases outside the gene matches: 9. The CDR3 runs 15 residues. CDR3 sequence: CASSALGQGGQPQHF. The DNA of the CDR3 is TGCGCCAGCAGCGCCCTGGGACAGGGCGGGCAGCCCCAGCATTTT.

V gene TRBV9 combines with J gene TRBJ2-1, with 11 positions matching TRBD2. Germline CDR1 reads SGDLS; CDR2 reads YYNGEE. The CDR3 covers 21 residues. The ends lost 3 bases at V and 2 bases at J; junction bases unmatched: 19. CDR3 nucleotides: TGTGCCAGCAGCGCGCAACTTAATAGCGGGGGGGCCTTTTTCACCTACAATGAGCAGTTCTTC. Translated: CASSAQLNSGGAFFTYNEQFF.

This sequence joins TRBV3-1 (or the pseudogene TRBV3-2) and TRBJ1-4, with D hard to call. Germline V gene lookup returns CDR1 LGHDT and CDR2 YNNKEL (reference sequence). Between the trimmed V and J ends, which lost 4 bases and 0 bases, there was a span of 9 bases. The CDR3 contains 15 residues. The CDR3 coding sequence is TGTGCCAGCAGCCCGGTCGCTGCAACTAATGAAAAACTGTTTTTT. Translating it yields CASSPVAATNEKLFF.

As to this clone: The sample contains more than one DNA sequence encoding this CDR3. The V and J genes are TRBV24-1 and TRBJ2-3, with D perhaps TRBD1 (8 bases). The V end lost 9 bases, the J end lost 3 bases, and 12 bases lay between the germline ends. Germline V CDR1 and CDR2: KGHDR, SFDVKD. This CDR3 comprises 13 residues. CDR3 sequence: CATGQGGTDTQYF. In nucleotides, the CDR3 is TGTGCCACCGGACAGGGAGGGACAGATACGCAGTATTTT.

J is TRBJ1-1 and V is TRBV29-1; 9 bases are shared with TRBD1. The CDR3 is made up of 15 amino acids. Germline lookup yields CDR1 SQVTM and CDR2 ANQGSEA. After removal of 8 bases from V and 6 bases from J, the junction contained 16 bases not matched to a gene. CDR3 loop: CSTGHRGRRRSEAFF. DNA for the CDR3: TGCAGCACTGGGCACAGGGGGCGCAGAAGGTCTGAAGCTTTCTTT.